The next 29 T cell receptor beta chains were all read from a single sample in a study of technical replicates of blood from a handful of donors. The method was immunoSEQ multiplex PCR; TCRdb's version includes in-frame clones alone and lacks a portion of them. The sample lists approximately 94,000 clones, around 96% occurring once. The sequenced sample was T cells isolated from PBMCs. These receptors all come from a human donor in good health.

V is TRBV27 and J is TRBJ2-2; tentatively, D is TRBD2 (6 bases). Germline-derived CDR1 and CDR2 are MNHEY and SMNVEV (reference sequence). Trimming took 8 bases from V and 4 from J, leaving 14 bases between them. CDR3 length equals 14 residues. CDR3 coding DNA: TGTGCCAGCTGTTCGGGAGTTGGCACCGGGGAGCTGTTTTTT. It translates to CASCSGVGTGELFF.

J is TRBJ2-1 and V is TRBV9; 8 bases fit TRBD2. Germline V gene sequence: CDR1 SGDLS, CDR2 YYNGEE. The V gene end was trimmed by 2 bases and the J gene end by 0 bases; junction bases not matched to a gene: 22. This CDR3 is 22 amino acids long. CDR3 nucleotides: TGTGCCAGCAGCGTGGGAATAATACTAGCGGAGTACCACATAGGCTCCTACAATGAGCAGTTCTTC. Translated, it gives CASSVGIILAEYHIGSYNEQFF.

The chain has TRBV19 and TRBJ1-5, with D tentatively TRBD1 (5 bases). CDR1 and CDR2 (germline): LNHDA, SQIVND (reference sequence). With 9 bases removed from V and 6 bases from J, the gap between germline ends came to 21 bases. The CDR3 covers 15 residues. Written as DNA, the CDR3 is TGTGCCAGCGACTCTACGTTCGGACACCCTCAGCCCCAGCATTTT. As protein: CASDSTFGHPQPQHF.

V and J are TRBV7-9 and TRBJ2-1; 13 positions agree with TRBD2. Germline-derived CDR1 and CDR2 are SEHNR and FQNEAQ (reference sequence). This CDR3 has 15 residues. The V segment lost 5 bases and the J segment 5 bases; nucleotides outside the gene matches: 3. The CDR3 spells CASSQGLAGHNEQFF. The CDR3 bases are TGTGCCAGCAGCCAGGGACTAGCGGGGCACAATGAGCAGTTCTTC.

The J gene is TRBJ2-5, the V gene TRBV2, with a weak D call TRBD1 (7 bases). Trimming cost V 6 bases and J 9 bases, with 14 bases left between them. CDR3 length equals 12 residues. Germline V gene data show CDR1 as SNHLY and CDR2 as FYNNEI. CDR3 amino acids: CASSAGGSAQYF. The CDR3 DNA reads as TGTGCCAGCAGCGCAGGGGGGTCGGCCCAGTACTTC.

This clone is a singleton in its sample. CDR3 in DNA: TGTGCCAGCAGCTTTCGGGGTACGCAGTATTTT. It yields the protein CASSFRGTQYF. The rearrangement joins TRBV11-2 to TRBJ2-3, with a tentative D call TRBD2 (5 bases). Trimming took off 3 bases at V and 8 bases at J, with 6 bases between the two ends. Germline CDR1 SGHAT, CDR2 FQNNGV. The CDR3 spans 11 residues.

CDR3 DNA sequence: TGTGCCATCAAGGTGGGCAGGGAGCAGTACTTC. Its translation: CAIKVGREQYF. This sequence joins TRBV10-3 and TRBJ2-7; D gene uncertain. The CDR3 covers 11 residues. Germline CDR1 and CDR2: ENHRY and SYGVKD. V was trimmed by 7 bases and J by 7 bases, leaving 11 bases between them.

This clone is a singleton in its sample. The chain carries TRBV5-1 and TRBJ1-4; D unclear. Germline values: CDR1 SGHRS, CDR2 YFSETQ. This CDR3 is 16 amino acids long. Trimming took off 0 bases at V and 2 bases at J, with 11 bases between the two ends. DNA for the CDR3: TGCGCCAGCAGCTTGGTATTAAGGGAGACTAATGAAAAACTGTTTTTT. This sequence encodes CASSLVLRETNEKLFF.

V usage is TRBV28 and J usage is TRBJ2-7, with D perhaps TRBD2 (6 bases). This CDR3 comprises 15 residues. Per germline, CDR1 MDHEN and CDR2 SYDVKM. The V end was cut by 1 base, the J end by 5 bases, with 15 bases between. The chain's CDR3 is CASSLSWQGGHEQYF. CDR3 coding DNA: TGTGCCAGCAGTTTATCTTGGCAGGGAGGACACGAGCAGTACTTC.

V gene TRBV30 combines with J gene TRBJ2-1; 15 nucleotides match TRBD2. Trimming cost V 7 bases and J 7 bases; bases outside gene matches: 2. Germline V lookup: CDR1 GTSNPN, CDR2 SVGIG (reference sequence). CDR3 length: 13 residues. CDR3 in amino acids: CALGLAGGNEQFF. CDR3 DNA: TGTGCCTTAGGACTAGCGGGAGGGAATGAGCAGTTCTTC. Full variable domain (outside the CDR3, taken from reference TRBV30 and TRBJ2-1): SQTIHQWPATLVQPVGSPLSLECTVEGTSNPNLYWYRQAAGRGLQLLFYSVGIGQISSEVPQNLSASRPQDRQFILSSKKLLLSDSGFYLCALGLAGGNEQFFGPGTRLTVL.

The chain uses TRBV6-5 and TRBJ1-1; D unclear. Trimming left V 6 bases short and J 0 bases short, with 11 bases between. From germline, CDR1 is MNHEY and CDR2 SVGAGI. CDR3 length: 14 amino acids. In DNA form, the CDR3 reads TGTGCCAGCAGCGATGCAGGATTGAACACTGAAGCTTTCTTT. It yields the protein CASSDAGLNTEAFF.

The gene calls are TRBV4-1 and TRBJ2-2, with TRBD2 as a possible D gene (5 bases). The CDR3 is made up of 14 amino acids. Trimming stripped 3 bases from V and 6 bases from J, with 11 bases between. Germline assignment: CDR1 MGHRA and CDR2 YSYEKL. The CDR3 is CASSHPGGAGELFF. The CDR3 nucleotides read TGCGCCAGCAGCCACCCAGGAGGTGCCGGGGAGCTGTTTTTT.

V is TRBV27 and J is TRBJ1-4; perhaps TRBD1 as D (5 bases). Germline V gene lookup returns CDR1 MNHEY and CDR2 SMNVEV (reference sequence). This CDR3 comprises 12 residues. Trimming stripped 10 bases from V and 7 bases from J, with 13 bases between. The DNA of the CDR3 is TGTGCCACCAGCGACAGAGGTGAAAAACTGTTTTTT. It codes for CATSDRGEKLFF.

The J gene is TRBJ2-1, the V gene TRBV6-5, with D possibly being TRBD1 (6 bases). CDR1 and CDR2 (germline): MNHEY, SVGAGI. V was pared by 0 bases and J by 4 bases, with 13 bases between. The CDR3 has 16 amino acids. CDR3 protein: CASSYSWGQVYNEQFF. CDR3 bases: TGTGCCAGCAGTTACTCGTGGGGGCAGGTTTACAATGAGCAGTTCTTC.

The chain recombines TRBV5-1 with TRBJ1-3; 10 bases map to TRBD1. V lost 0 bases and J lost 4; bases outside the gene matches: 7. The CDR3 consists of 17 residues. Germline V lookup: CDR1 SGHRS, CDR2 YFSETQ. This CDR3 reads CASSLETGGFLGNTIYF. The CDR3, as DNA: TGCGCCAGCAGCTTGGAGACAGGGGGCTTTTTGGGAAACACCATATATTTT.

V and J are TRBV27 and TRBJ2-2; possibly TRBD1 or TRBD2 for D (6 bases each). Germline values: CDR1 MNHEY, CDR2 SMNVEV (reference sequence). V dropped 10 bases and J dropped 0 bases, with 15 bases sitting between them. CDR3 length: 15 amino acids. This CDR3 reads CATRGLAPNTGELFF. CDR3 DNA: TGTGCCACCAGGGGACTGGCCCCGAACACCGGGGAGCTGTTTTTT.

The chain uses TRBV4-1 and TRBJ1-5, with 8 bases aligning to TRBD1. From germline, CDR1 is MGHRA and CDR2 YSYEKL. The CDR3 contains 19 residues. V shed 2 bases and J 0 bases; nucleotides not matched to a gene: 12. The CDR3 sequence is CASSQRTGTGKGSNQPQHF. In DNA form, the CDR3 reads TGCGCCAGCAGCCAAAGGACCGGGACAGGAAAAGGTAGCAATCAGCCCCAGCATTTT.

The chain links TRBV7-2 to TRBJ2-7; 7 nucleotides match TRBD2. Germline CDR1 is SGHTA and CDR2 is FQGNSA. The CDR3 consists of 14 residues. After removal of 7 bases from V and 7 bases from J, the junction contained 13 bases not matched to a gene. Here the CDR3 reads CASNRRAGDREQYF. The CDR3 bases are TGTGCCAGCAACCGCCGGGCGGGAGATAGGGAGCAGTACTTC.

The genes are TRBV6-5 and TRBJ1-2, with D maybe TRBD1 (6 bases). The V end was cut by 6 bases, the J end by 7 bases, with 18 bases between. Germline CDR1 MNHEY, CDR2 SVGAGI. The CDR3 length is 14 residues. The DNA for the CDR3 is TGTGCCAGCAGCGCGGCAGGGGAAAGGTCTGGCTACACCTTC. Its protein is CASSAAGERSGYTF.

The rearrangement joins TRBV6-6 to TRBJ2-7, with D perhaps TRBD1 (6 bases). Germline CDR1 and CDR2: MNHNY and SVGAGI (reference sequence). CDR3 length: 13 residues. Trimming took off 0 bases at V and 5 bases at J, with 8 bases between the two ends. CDR3 coding DNA: TGTGCCAGCAGTTACTCCTCAGGGGACGAGCAGTACTTC. Its translation is CASSYSSGDEQYF.

The chain couples TRBV9 to TRBJ1-2; D is ambiguous. There are 12 residues in the CDR3. CDR1 is SGDLS and CDR2 is YYNGEE in the germline V gene. Between the trimmed V and J ends, which lost 4 bases and 4 bases, there was a span of 8 bases. The CDR3 reads CASSPAGYGYTF. For the CDR3, the DNA is TGTGCCAGCAGCCCGGCAGGCTATGGCTACACCTTC.

The V gene is TRBV6-5, the J gene TRBJ2-1, with 7 bases aligning to TRBD2. The CDR3 totals 14 residues. Germline V lookup: CDR1 MNHEY, CDR2 SVGAGI. The V segment lost 2 bases and the J segment 4 bases; nucleotides outside the gene matches: 2. Written as DNA, the CDR3 is TGTGCCAGCAGTTACGGGACTATGTACAATGAGCAGTTCTTC. This sequence encodes CASSYGTMYNEQFF.

The J gene is TRBJ1-5, the V gene TRBV27; the D is unclear. Trimming pared 3 bases from V and 6 bases from J, leaving 21 bases between. The CDR3 totals 17 residues. Germline CDR1 and CDR2: MNHEY and SMNVEV (reference sequence). DNA of the CDR3: TGTGCCAGCAGTTTTTTCGGGGTCGGAAAAGTGGTTCAGCCCCAGCATTTT. This codes for CASSFFGVGKVVQPQHF.

The chain joins TRBV7-8 to TRBJ1-5; D gene ambiguous. This CDR3 comprises 15 residues. Germline CDR1 is SGHVS and CDR2 is FQNEAQ. With 1 base removed from V and 7 bases from J, the gap between germline ends came to 14 bases. This CDR3 reads CASSLDGSMLQPQHF. Written as DNA, the CDR3 is TGTGCCAGCAGCTTAGACGGGTCTATGTTACAGCCCCAGCATTTT.

The chain is built from TRBV9 and TRBJ1-4; 9 bases fit TRBD1. J gave up 6 bases and V 5 bases, and 5 bases lay outside the gene matches. Germline V gene lookup returns CDR1 SGDLS and CDR2 YYNGEE. There are 14 residues in the CDR3. CDR3 nucleotide sequence: TGTGCCAGCAGTTCGGGACAGGGTTATGAAAAACTGTTTTTT. It codes for CASSSGQGYEKLFF.

The gene calls are TRBV27 and TRBJ2-1, with TRBD1 identical over 10 bases. The CDR3 is 16 amino acids. Trimming at V came to 4 bases and at J to 7 bases, leaving 10 bases not matched to a gene. CDR1 and CDR2 (germline): MNHEY, SMNVEV (reference sequence). CDR3 coding DNA: TGTGCCAGCAGTTCCCTCCGGGACAGGGGTAGAAATGAGCAGTTCTTC. Protein sequence: CASSSLRDRGRNEQFF.

The CDR3 protein is CASSPLGAGDTDTQYF. The CDR3 bases are TGCGCCAGCAGCCCCCTTGGGGCGGGAGACACAGATACGCAGTATTTT. The rearrangement links TRBV4-1 to TRBJ2-3; 7 bases are a match to TRBD2. This CDR3 contains 16 residues. Germline lookup yields CDR1 MGHRA and CDR2 YSYEKL. V dropped 4 bases and J dropped 2; count of bases not matched to a gene: 9.

The V call is TRBV19, the J call TRBJ1-1; D remains unclear. CDR1 and CDR2 from the germline V gene are LNHDA and SQIVND (reference sequence). There are 13 residues in the CDR3. Trimming cost V 5 bases and J 8 bases, with 15 bases left between them. CDR3 protein: CASSSGLGIEAFF. CDR3 DNA sequence: TGTGCCAGTAGTTCTGGTTTGGGCATCGAAGCTTTCTTT.

V is TRBV4-2 and J is TRBJ1-4; 7 nucleotides line up with TRBD1. Trimming at V came to 2 bases and at J to 8 bases, leaving 14 bases not matched to a gene. Germline-derived CDR1 and CDR2 are LGHNA and YNFKEQ. CDR3 size: 17 residues. The CDR3 loop reads CASSQSIGGVSLEKLFF. CDR3 sequence (DNA): TGTGCCAGCAGCCAATCAATAGGGGGCGTCTCGTTGGAAAAACTGTTTTTT.